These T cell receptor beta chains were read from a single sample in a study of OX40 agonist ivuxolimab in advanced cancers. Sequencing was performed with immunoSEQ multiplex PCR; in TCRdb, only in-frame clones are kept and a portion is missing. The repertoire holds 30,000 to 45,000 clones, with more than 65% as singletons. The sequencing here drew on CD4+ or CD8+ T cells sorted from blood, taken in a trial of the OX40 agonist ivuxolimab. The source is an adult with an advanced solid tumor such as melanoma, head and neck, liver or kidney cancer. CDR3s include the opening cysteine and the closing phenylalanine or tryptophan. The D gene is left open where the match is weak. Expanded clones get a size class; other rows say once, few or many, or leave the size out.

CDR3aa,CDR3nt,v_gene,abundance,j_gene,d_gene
CASSFPYRQGPYNEQFF,TGTGCCAGCAGCTTCCCGTACAGACAGGGGCCCTACAATGAGCAGTTCTTC,TRBV7-9,few,TRBJ2-1,TRBD1
CASSQGPTYNSPLHF,TGTGCCAGCAGTCAGGGGCCGACTTATAATTCACCCCTCCACTTT,TRBV6-5,NA,TRBJ1-6,NA
CASSLVGSYGYTF,TGTGCCAGCAGCTTGGTAGGCTCTTATGGCTACACCTTC,TRBV4-2,NA,TRBJ1-2,NA
CSVERLAADRVSSTYGYTF,TGCAGCGTTGAAAGGCTAGCGGCGGACAGGGTTTCATCCACGTATGGCTACACCTTC,TRBV29-1,NA,TRBJ1-2,TRBD1
CASSFLGQGKASYNEQFF,TGTGCCAGCAGCTTTTTGGGGCAGGGGAAAGCGTCCTACAATGAGCAGTTCTTC,TRBV11-2,NA,TRBJ2-1,NA
CASSLAQGAYGYTF,TGCGCCAGCAGCTTGGCTCAGGGAGCCTATGGCTACACCTTC,TRBV5-1,NA,TRBJ1-2,NA
CASSETENYGYTF,TGTGCCAGTAGTGAGACTGAGAACTATGGCTACACCTTC,TRBV19,NA,TRBJ1-2,NA
CASSQDSWGEQFF,TGTGCCAGCAGCCAAGATTCTTGGGGGGAGCAGTTCTTC,TRBV4-2,NA,TRBJ2-1,NA
CASSLTKGQGGRNQPQHF,TGTGCCAGCAGCTTGACGAAAGGACAGGGGGGTCGGAATCAGCCCCAGCATTTT,TRBV5-6,NA,TRBJ1-5,TRBD1
CASSMGQGRSTGELFF,TGTGCCAGTAGTATGGGACAGGGCCGTAGCACCGGGGAGCTGTTTTTT,TRBV19,NA,TRBJ2-2,TRBD1
CASSFPWTAKDLNTGELFF,TGTGCCAGCAGCTTTCCATGGACAGCCAAGGATTTAAACACCGGGGAGCTGTTTTTT,TRBV7-9,NA,TRBJ2-2,NA
CASSGRQGASYGYTF,TGTGCCAGCAGCGGACGACAGGGGGCTAGCTATGGCTACACCTTC,TRBV7-2,few,TRBJ1-2,TRBD1
CASSLDSVYGYTF,TGCGCCAGCAGCTTGGACTCCGTCTATGGCTACACCTTC,TRBV5-1,NA,TRBJ1-2,NA
CATSSHKNTEAFF,TGTGCCACCAGCAGCCACAAGAACACTGAAGCTTTCTTT,TRBV15,large,TRBJ1-1,NA
CASSKGVPPRADTQYF,TGTGCCAGCAGCAAAGGGGTACCCCCGCGCGCAGATACGCAGTATTTT,TRBV21-1,NA,TRBJ2-3,NA
CASSSSTGLGYTF,TGTGCCAGCAGTTCCTCAACAGGGTTAGGCTACACCTTC,TRBV28,NA,TRBJ1-2,NA
CASRSGTSGGREQYF,TGTGCCAGCAGGTCCGGGACTAGCGGGGGCAGGGAGCAGTACTTC,TRBV6-6,once,TRBJ2-7,TRBD2
CASSIGQGNSNQPQHF,TGTGCCAGTAGTATCGGGCAGGGCAATAGCAATCAGCCCCAGCATTTT,TRBV19,NA,TRBJ1-5,NA
CASSQGGRQETQYF,TGTGCCAGCAGCCAAGGGGGTCGTCAAGAGACCCAGTACTTC,TRBV13,NA,TRBJ2-5,NA
CASSGSRDASYGYTF,TGTGCCAGCAGCGGTAGCCGGGACGCATCCTATGGCTACACCTTC,TRBV9,NA,TRBJ1-2,NA
CASSPGRTSGGDQETQYF,TGTGCCAGCTCACCTGGCAGGACTAGCGGGGGGGACCAAGAGACCCAGTACTTC,TRBV18,NA,TRBJ2-5,TRBD2
CASSEPGVGYTF,TGTGCCAGCAGTGAACCAGGGGTTGGCTACACCTTC,TRBV6-1,few,TRBJ1-2,NA
CASSALTGGGLITTQYF,TGTGCCAGCAGCGCGCTAACAGGGGGCGGTCTTATAACTACGCAGTATTTT,TRBV9,NA,TRBJ2-3,TRBD1
CASSEEGFGTGELFF,TGTGCCAGCAGTGAAGAGGGATTCGGGACCGGGGAGCTGTTTTTT,TRBV2,NA,TRBJ2-2,NA
CASSPRQGARNGYTF,TGTGCCAGCAGTCCTAGACAGGGGGCGAGGAATGGCTACACCTTC,TRBV28,NA,TRBJ1-2,TRBD1
CASSLTGNQPQHF,TGCGCCAGCAGCTTAACAGGGAATCAGCCCCAGCATTTT,TRBV5-1,few,TRBJ1-5,NA
CASSLLSVYSPLHF,TGTGCCAGCAGTTTATTGTCCGTTTATTCACCCCTCCACTTT,TRBV28,once,TRBJ1-6,NA
CASSLEGQGGYTF,TGTGCCAGCAGCTTAGAAGGACAGGGAGGCTACACCTTC,TRBV7-9,NA,TRBJ1-2,TRBD1
CASSLGGSSNTGELFF,TGCGCCAGCAGCTTGGGGGGCAGCTCGAACACCGGGGAGCTGTTTTTT,TRBV5-1,NA,TRBJ2-2,NA
CASNPGTKPQETQYF,TGTGCCAGCAACCCGGGGACAAAACCCCAAGAGACCCAGTACTTC,TRBV7-8,NA,TRBJ2-5,NA
CASSETDRNTEAFF,TGTGCCAGCAGCGAGACGGACAGGAACACTGAAGCTTTCTTT,TRBV14,NA,TRBJ1-1,NA
CASSLETGSNQPQHF,TGTGCCAGCAGCTTAGAGACAGGGAGCAATCAGCCCCAGCATTTT,TRBV11-2,NA,TRBJ1-5,TRBD1
CAWSVITGSDGYTF,TGTGCCTGGAGTGTAATTACGGGGTCGGATGGCTACACCTTC,TRBV30,NA,TRBJ1-2,NA
CASSLDRGGPETQYF,TGCGCCAGCAGCTTGGATAGGGGGGGCCCTGAGACCCAGTACTTC,TRBV5-1,NA,TRBJ2-5,NA
CASSLRAFEAFF,TGTGCCAGCAGCTTAAGGGCATTTGAAGCTTTCTTT,TRBV7-2,NA,TRBJ1-1,NA
CAWSGGWVDTQYF,TGTGCCTGGAGCGGTGGATGGGTAGATACGCAGTATTTT,TRBV30,NA,TRBJ2-3,NA
CATGGDWEKLFF,TGCGCCACTGGAGGGGATTGGGAAAAACTGTTTTTT,TRBV10-2,NA,TRBJ1-4,NA
CASSFGTGLLADTQYF,TGTGCCAGCAGTTTCGGGACAGGGCTACTAGCAGATACGCAGTATTTT,TRBV27,NA,TRBJ2-3,TRBD1
CASSQGRGDYEQYF,TGTGCCAGCAGCCAAGGCAGGGGAGACTACGAGCAGTACTTC,TRBV4-2,NA,TRBJ2-7,NA
CASSLGYRGSNSPLHF,TGTGCCAGCAGCTTGGGCTACAGGGGTTCTAATTCACCCCTCCACTTT,TRBV5-6,NA,TRBJ1-6,TRBD1
CASSLEGPLTRGYTF,TGTGCCAGCAGCTTGGAGGGCCCCTTGACGAGGGGCTACACCTTC,TRBV5-4,NA,TRBJ1-2,NA
CASRDLEAFF,TGTGCCAGCAGGGACCTTGAAGCTTTCTTT,TRBV6-5,once,TRBJ1-1,NA
CASSLTNEQFF,TGTGCCAGCAGCCTTACTAATGAGCAGTTCTTC,TRBV7-3,NA,TRBJ2-1,NA
CASSPKQGANTEAFF,TGCGCCAGCAGCCCCAAACAGGGGGCGAACACTGAAGCTTTCTTT,TRBV5-1,NA,TRBJ1-1,TRBD1
CASSQDGQGAIYGYTF,TGCGCCAGCAGCCAAGATGGCCAGGGGGCTATCTATGGCTACACCTTC,TRBV4-1,NA,TRBJ1-2,TRBD1
CASSASHGYEQYF,TGTGCCAGCAGTGCCAGTCACGGGTACGAGCAGTACTTC,TRBV6-1,NA,TRBJ2-7,NA